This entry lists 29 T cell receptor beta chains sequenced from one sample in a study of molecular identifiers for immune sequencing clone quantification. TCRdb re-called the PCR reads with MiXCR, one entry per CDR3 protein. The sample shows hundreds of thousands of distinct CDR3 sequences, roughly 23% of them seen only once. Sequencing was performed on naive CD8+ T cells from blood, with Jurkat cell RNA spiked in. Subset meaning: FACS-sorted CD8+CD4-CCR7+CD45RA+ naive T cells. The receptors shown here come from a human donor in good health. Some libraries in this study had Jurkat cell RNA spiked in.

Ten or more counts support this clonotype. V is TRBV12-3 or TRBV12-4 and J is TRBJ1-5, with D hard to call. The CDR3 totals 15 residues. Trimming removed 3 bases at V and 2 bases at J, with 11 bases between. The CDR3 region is CASSFGGSGNQPQHF. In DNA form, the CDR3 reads TGTGCCAGCAGTTTCGGCGGGAGCGGCAATCAGCCCCAGCATTTT.

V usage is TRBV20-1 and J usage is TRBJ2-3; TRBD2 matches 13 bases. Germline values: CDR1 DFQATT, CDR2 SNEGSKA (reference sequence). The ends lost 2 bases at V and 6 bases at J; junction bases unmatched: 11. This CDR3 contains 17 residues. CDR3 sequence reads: CSARPWTSGSRGDTQYF. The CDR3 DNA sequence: TGCAGTGCTAGACCCTGGACTAGCGGGAGCCGGGGGGATACGCAGTATTTT.

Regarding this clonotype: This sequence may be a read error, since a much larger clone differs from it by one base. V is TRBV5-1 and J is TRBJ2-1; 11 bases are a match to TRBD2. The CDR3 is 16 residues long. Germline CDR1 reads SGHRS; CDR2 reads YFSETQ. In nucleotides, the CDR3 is TGCGCCAGCTGCTTGGGGAGGCTAGCGGGAGGCAATGAGCAGTTCTTC. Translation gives CASCLGRLAGGNEQFF. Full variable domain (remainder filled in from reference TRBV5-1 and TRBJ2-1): KAGVTQTPRYLIKTRGQQVTLSCSPISGHRSVSWYQQTPGQGLQFLFEYFSETQRNKGNFPGRFSGRQFSNSRSEMNVSTLELGDSALYLCASCLGRLAGGNEQFFGPGTRLTVL.

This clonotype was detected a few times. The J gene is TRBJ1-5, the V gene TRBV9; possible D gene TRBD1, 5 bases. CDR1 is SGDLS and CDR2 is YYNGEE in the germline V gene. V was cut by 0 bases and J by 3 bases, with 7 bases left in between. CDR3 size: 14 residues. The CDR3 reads CASSVGQTNQPQHF. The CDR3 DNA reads TGTGCCAGCAGCGTAGGACAGACCAATCAGCCCCAGCATTTT. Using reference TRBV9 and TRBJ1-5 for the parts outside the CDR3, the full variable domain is DSGVTQTPKHLITATGQRVTLRCSPRSGDLSVYWYQQSLDQGLQFLIQYYNGEERAKGNILERFSAQQFPDLHSELNLSSLELGDSALYFCASSVGQTNQPQHFGDGTRLSIL.

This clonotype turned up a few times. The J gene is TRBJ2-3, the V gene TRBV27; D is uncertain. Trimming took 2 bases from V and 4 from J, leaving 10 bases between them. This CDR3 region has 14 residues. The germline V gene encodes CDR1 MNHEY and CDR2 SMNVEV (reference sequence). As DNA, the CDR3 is TGTGCCAGCAGTTTAGACCCTCGGGCAGATACGCAGTATTTT. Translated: CASSLDPRADTQYF.

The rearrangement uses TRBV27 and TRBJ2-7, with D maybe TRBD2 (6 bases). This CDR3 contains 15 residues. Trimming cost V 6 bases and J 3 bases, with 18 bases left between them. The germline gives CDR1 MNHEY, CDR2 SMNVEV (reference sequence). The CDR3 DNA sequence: TGTGCCAGCAGACTGAGGGGCGGGACGTTCTACGAGCAGTACTTC. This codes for CASRLRGGTFYEQYF.

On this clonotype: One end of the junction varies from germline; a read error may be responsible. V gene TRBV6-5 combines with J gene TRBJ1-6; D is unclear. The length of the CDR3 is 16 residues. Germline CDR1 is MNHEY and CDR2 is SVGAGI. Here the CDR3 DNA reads TGTGCCTGCAGTTACTACCCTGGTCCGCCTAATTCACCCCTCCACTTT. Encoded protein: CACSYYPGPPNSPLHF.

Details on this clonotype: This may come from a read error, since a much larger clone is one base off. CDR3 region: CASSHGETTEAFF. Here the CDR3 DNA reads TGCGCCAGCAGCCATGGGGAGACCACTGAAGCTTTCTTT. This chain uses TRBV4-1 with TRBJ1-1; D call uncertain. Germline CDR1 reads MGHRA; CDR2 reads YSYEKL. V lost 3 bases and J 4 bases, leaving 9 bases between the germline ends. This CDR3 is 13 amino acids long.

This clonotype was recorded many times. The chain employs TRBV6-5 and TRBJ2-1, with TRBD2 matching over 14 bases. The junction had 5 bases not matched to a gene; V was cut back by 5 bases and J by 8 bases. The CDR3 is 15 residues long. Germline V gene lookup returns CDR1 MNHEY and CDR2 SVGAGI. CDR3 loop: CASSPGTSGRDEQFF. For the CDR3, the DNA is TGTGCCAGCAGTCCCGGGACTAGCGGGAGAGATGAGCAGTTCTTC.

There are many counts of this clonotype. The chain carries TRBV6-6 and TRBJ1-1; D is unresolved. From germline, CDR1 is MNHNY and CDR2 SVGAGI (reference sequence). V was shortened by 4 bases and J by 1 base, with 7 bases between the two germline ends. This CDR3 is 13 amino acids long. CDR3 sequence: CASSFWGNTEAFF. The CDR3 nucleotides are TGTGCCAGCAGTTTCTGGGGGAACACTGAAGCTTTCTTT.

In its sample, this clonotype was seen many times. The CDR3 spells CASSRLTGGRGNQPQHF. CDR3 bases: TGTGCCAGCAGTCGACTGACAGGGGGCCGCGGCAATCAGCCCCAGCATTTT. V and J are TRBV6-2 or TRBV6-3 and TRBJ1-5; 10 positions match TRBD1. This CDR3 spans 17 amino acids. V trimming: 5 bases; J trimming: 2 bases; junction bases outside the gene matches: 9. Germline values: CDR1 MNHEY, CDR2 SVGEGT.

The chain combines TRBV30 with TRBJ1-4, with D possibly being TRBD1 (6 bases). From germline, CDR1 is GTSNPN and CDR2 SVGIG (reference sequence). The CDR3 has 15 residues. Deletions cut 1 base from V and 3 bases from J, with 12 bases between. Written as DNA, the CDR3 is TGTGCCTGGAGTGATTTAGGGGGGGCTAATGAAAAACTGTTTTTT. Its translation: CAWSDLGGANEKLFF.

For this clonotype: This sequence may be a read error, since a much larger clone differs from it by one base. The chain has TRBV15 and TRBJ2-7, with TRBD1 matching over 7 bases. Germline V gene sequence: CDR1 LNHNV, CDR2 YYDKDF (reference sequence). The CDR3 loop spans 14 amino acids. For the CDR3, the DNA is TGTGCCCCCAGCAGAGTTCAGGGGGACTACGAGCAGTACTTC. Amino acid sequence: CAPSRVQGDYEQYF.

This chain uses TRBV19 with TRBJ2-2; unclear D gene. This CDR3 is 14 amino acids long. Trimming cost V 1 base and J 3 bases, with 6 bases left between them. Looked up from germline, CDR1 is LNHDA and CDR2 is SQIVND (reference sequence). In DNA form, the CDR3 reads TGTGCCAGTAGTATAGGGCGGCACACCGGGGAGCTGTTTTTT. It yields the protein CASSIGRHTGELFF.

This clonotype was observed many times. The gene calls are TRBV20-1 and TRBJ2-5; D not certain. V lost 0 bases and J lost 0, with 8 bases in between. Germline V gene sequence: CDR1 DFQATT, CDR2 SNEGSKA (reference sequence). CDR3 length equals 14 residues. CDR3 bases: TGCAGTGCTAGAGAGTGGTCGAACCAAGAGACCCAGTACTTC. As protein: CSAREWSNQETQYF.

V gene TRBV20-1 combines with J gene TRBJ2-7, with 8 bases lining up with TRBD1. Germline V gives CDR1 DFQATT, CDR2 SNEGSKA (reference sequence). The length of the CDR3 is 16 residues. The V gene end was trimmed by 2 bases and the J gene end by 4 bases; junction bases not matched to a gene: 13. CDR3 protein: CSARTGWTGSSYEQYF. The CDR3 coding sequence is TGCAGTGCTAGAACAGGTTGGACAGGGAGTTCGTACGAGCAGTACTTC.

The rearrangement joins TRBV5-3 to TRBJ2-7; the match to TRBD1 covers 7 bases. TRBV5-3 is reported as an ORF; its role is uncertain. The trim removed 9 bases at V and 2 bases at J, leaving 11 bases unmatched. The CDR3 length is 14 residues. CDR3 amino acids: CATVGGTEAYEQYF. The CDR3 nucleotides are TGTGCCACCGTAGGTGGGACAGAGGCCTACGAGCAGTACTTC.

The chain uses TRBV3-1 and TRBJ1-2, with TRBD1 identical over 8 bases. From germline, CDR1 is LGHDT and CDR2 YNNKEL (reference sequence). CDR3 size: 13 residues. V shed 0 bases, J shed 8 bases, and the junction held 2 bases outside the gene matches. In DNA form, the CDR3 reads TGTGCCAGCAGCCAAGAAAACAGGGGGGGCTACACCTTC. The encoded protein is CASSQENRGGYTF.

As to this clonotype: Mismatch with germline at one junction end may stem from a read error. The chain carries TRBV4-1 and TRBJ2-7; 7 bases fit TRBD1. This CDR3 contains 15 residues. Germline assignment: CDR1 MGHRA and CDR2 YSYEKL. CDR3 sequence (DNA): TGCGCCAGCAGCCAAGTACGGGACAGCTCCCACGAGCAGTACTTC. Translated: CASSQVRDSSHEQYF.

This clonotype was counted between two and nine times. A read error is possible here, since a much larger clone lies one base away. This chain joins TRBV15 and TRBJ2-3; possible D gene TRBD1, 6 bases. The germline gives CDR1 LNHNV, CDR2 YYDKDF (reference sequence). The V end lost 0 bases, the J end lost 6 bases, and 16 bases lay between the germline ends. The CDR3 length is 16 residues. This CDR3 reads CATSREQGKPADTQYF. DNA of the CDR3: TGTGCCACCAGCAGAGAACAGGGAAAACCCGCCGATACGCAGTATTTT. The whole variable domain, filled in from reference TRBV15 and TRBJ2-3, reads DAMVIQNPRYQVTQFGKPVTLSCSQTLNHNVMYWYQQKSSQAPKLLFHYYDKDFNNEADTPDNFQSRRPNTSFCFLDIRSPGLGDTAMYLCATSREQGKPADTQYFGPGTRLTVL.

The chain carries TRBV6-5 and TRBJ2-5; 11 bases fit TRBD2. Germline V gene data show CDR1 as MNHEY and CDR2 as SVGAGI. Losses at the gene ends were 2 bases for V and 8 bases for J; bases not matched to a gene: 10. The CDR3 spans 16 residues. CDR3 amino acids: CASSYELAGVYATQYF. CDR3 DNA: TGTGCCAGCAGTTACGAACTAGCGGGAGTCTATGCAACCCAGTACTTC.

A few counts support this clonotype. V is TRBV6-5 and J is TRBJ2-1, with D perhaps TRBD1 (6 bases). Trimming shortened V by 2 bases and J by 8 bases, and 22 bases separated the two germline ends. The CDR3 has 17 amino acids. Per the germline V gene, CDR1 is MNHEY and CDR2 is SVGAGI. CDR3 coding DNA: TGTGCCAGCAGTTACCGGACTCCTACAAGCAGGGGTGATGAGCAGTTCTTC. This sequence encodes CASSYRTPTSRGDEQFF.

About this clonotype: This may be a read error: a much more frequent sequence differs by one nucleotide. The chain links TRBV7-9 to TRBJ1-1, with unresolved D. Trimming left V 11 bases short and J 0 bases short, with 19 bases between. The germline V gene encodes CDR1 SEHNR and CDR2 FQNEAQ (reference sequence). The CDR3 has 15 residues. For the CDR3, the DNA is TGTGCCGCAGCCGATCGGTCGACCGTGAACACTGAAGCTTTCTTT. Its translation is CAAADRSTVNTEAFF.

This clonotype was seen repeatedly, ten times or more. The DNA of the CDR3 is TGTGCCAGCAGTTCACAGACAGGGATGAACACTGAAGCTTTCTTT. As protein: CASSSQTGMNTEAFF. The gene calls are TRBV2 and TRBJ1-1, with 7 bases fitting TRBD1. The V gene's germline CDR1 is SNHLY and CDR2 FYNNEI. The CDR3 is made up of 15 amino acids. Trimming cost V 5 bases and J 0 bases; bases outside gene matches: 6. Filled out from reference TRBV2 and TRBJ1-1, the complete variable domain reads EPEVTQTPSHQVTQMGQEVILRCVPISNHLYFYWYRQILGQKVEFLVSFYNNEISEKSEIFDDQFSVERPDGSNFTLKIRSTKLEDSAMYFCASSSQTGMNTEAFFGQGTRLTVV.

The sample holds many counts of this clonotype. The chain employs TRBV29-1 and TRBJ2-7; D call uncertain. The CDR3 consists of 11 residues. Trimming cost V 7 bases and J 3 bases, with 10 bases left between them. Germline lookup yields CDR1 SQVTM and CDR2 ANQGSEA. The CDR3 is CSAKGSYEQYF. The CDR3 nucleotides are TGCAGCGCGAAAGGTAGCTACGAGCAGTACTTC.

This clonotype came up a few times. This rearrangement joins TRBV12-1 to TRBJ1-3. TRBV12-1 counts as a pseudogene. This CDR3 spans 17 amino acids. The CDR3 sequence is CASSQPGLMTFGNTIYF. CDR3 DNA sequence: TGTGCCAGCAGCCAACCGGGACTTATGACCTTCGGAAACACCATATATTTT.

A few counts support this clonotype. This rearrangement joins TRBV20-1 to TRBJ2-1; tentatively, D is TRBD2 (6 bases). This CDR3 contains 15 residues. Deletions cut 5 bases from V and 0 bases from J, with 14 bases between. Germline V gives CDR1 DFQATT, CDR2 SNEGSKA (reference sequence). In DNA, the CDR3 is TGCAGTGCTGACGACGGGGGAAGCTCCTACAATGAGCAGTTCTTC. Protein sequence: CSADDGGSSYNEQFF.

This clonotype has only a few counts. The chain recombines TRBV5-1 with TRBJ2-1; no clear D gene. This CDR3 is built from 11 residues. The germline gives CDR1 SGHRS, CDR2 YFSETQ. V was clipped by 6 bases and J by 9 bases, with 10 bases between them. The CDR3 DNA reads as TGCGCCAGCAACGAGGCGGCTGAGCAGTTCTTC. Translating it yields CASNEAAEQFF.

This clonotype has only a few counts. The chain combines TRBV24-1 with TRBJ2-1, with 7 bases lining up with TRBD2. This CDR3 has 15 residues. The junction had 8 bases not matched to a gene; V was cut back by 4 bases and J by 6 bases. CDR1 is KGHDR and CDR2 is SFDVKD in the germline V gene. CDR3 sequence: CATSDTGGSINEQFF. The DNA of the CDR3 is TGTGCCACCAGTGACACAGGCGGGAGTATCAATGAGCAGTTCTTC.